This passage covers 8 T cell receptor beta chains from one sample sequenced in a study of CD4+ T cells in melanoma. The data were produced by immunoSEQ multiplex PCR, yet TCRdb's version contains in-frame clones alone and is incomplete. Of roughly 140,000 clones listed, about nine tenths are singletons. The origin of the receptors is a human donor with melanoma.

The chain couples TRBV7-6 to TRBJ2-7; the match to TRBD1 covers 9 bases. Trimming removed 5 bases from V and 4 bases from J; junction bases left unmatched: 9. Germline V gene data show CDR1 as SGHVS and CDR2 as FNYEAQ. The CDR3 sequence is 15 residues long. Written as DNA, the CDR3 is TGTGCCAGCAGCGACGCTGGGACAGGGTTATACGAGCAGTACTTC. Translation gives CASSDAGTGLYEQYF.

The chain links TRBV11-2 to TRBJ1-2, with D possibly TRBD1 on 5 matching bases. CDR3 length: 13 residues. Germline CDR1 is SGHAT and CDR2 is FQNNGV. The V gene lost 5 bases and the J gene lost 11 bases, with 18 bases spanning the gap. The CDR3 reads CASSLQGQEGYTF. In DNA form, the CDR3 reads TGTGCCAGCAGCCTCCAGGGCCAAGAGGGGTACACCTTC.

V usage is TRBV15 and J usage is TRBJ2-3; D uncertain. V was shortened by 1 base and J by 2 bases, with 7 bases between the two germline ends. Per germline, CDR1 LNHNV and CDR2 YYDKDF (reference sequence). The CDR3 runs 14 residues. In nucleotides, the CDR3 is TGTGCCACCAGCAGAGCGGCCTACACAGATACGCAGTATTTT. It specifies CATSRAAYTDTQYF.

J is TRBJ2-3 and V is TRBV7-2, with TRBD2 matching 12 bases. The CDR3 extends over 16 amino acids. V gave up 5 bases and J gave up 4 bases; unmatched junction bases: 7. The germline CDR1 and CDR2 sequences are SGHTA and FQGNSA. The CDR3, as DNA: TGTGCCAGCAGCGTGGCCCTAGCGGGGGGGGCAGATACGCAGTATTTT. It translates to CASSVALAGGADTQYF. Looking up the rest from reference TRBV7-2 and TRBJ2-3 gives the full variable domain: GAGVSQSPSNKVTEKGKDVELRCDPISGHTALYWYRQSLGQGLEFLIYFQGNSAPDKSGLPSDRFSAERTGGSVSTLTIQRTQQEDSAVYLCASSVALAGGADTQYFGPGTRLTVL.

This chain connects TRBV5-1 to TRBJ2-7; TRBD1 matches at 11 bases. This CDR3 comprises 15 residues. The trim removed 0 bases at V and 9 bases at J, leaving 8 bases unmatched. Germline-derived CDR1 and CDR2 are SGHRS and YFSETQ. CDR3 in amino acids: CASSLGDRGNAGQYF. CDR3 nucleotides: TGCGCCAGCAGCTTGGGGGACAGGGGGAACGCCGGGCAGTACTTC.

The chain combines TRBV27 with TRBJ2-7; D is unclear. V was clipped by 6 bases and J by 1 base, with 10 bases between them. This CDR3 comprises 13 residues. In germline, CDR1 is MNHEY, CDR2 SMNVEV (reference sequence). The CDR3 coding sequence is TGTGCCAGCAGGGCTGCGGCTTCCTACGAGCAGTACTTC. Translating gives CASRAAASYEQYF.

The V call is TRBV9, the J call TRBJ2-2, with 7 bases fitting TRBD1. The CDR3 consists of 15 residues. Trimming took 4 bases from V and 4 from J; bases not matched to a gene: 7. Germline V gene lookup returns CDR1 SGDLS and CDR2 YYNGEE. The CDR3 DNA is TGTGCCAGCAGCCAGGGGGACACTATCACCGGGGAGCTGTTTTTT. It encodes CASSQGDTITGELFF.

Here the CDR3 reads CASRSAPNTGELFF. The CDR3 nucleotides are TGTGCCAGCAGATCGGCCCCGAACACCGGGGAGCTGTTTTTT. This rearrangement joins TRBV7-3 to TRBJ2-2; D gene ambiguous. The V gene's germline CDR1 is SGHTA and CDR2 FQGTGA. The CDR3 spans 14 residues. Trimming pared 6 bases from V and 0 bases from J, leaving 8 bases between.